A selection of T cell receptor beta chains follows, all from one sample in a study of PD-L1 blockade in urothelial cancer. The assay was immunoSEQ multiplex PCR, and TCRdb's table has in-frame clones only and misses some. This table has about 87,000 clones, roughly 84% appearing once. Sequences were derived from PBMCs, sampled around atezolizumab (anti-PD-L1) treatment. The receptors come from a man aged 55 to 70 with urothelial cancer. The CDR3 runs from the conserved cysteine through the conserved F or W. D genes are given only for firm matches. Expanded clones get a size class; other rows say once, few or many, or leave the size out.

D gene: -
clone size: once
J gene: TRBJ2-3
V gene: TRBV9
CDR3 protein: CASSGRDGTRTADTQYF
CDR3 DNA: TGTGCCAGCAGCGGAAGAGACGGGACACGCACTGCAGATACGCAGTATTTT

D gene: TRBD2
clone size: -
J gene: TRBJ2-5
V gene: TRBV27
CDR3 protein: CASSSSLAGGQETQYF
CDR3 DNA: TGTGCCAGCAGTTCGTCACTAGCGGGGGGTCAAGAGACCCAGTACTTC

D gene: -
clone size: -
J gene: TRBJ1-3
V gene: TRBV18
CDR3 protein: CASSPDSSGNTIYF
CDR3 DNA: TGTGCCAGCTCACCCGACAGCTCTGGAAACACCATATATTTT

D gene: -
clone size: -
J gene: TRBJ1-3
V gene: TRBV25-1
CDR3 protein: CASMGGGNTIYF
CDR3 DNA: TGTGCCAGCATGGGGGGGGGAAACACCATATATTTT

D gene: TRBD1
clone size: few
J gene: TRBJ2-2
V gene: TRBV10-1
CDR3 protein: CASSDGTGGRNTGELFF
CDR3 DNA: TGCGCCAGCAGTGATGGAACAGGGGGCCGTAACACCGGGGAGCTGTTTTTT

D gene: TRBD2
clone size: -
J gene: TRBJ2-3
V gene: TRBV18
CDR3 protein: CASSRGGTSTDTQYF
CDR3 DNA: TGTGCCAGCTCTCGCGGGGGAACTAGCACAGATACGCAGTATTTT

D gene: -
clone size: few
J gene: TRBJ1-2
V gene: TRBV5-6
CDR3 protein: CASSLVGKTF
CDR3 DNA: TGTGCCAGCAGCTTGGTCGGGAAAACCTTC

D gene: -
clone size: once
J gene: TRBJ2-7
V gene: TRBV7-9
CDR3 protein: CASSFTSLSYEQYF
CDR3 DNA: TGTGCCAGCAGCTTTACTAGCCTCTCCTACGAGCAGTACTTC

D gene: TRBD1
clone size: -
J gene: TRBJ2-1
V gene: TRBV7-7
CDR3 protein: CASSGDRNNEQFF
CDR3 DNA: TGTGCCAGCAGCGGGGACAGGAACAATGAGCAGTTCTTC

D gene: TRBD2
clone size: -
J gene: TRBJ2-3
V gene: TRBV28
CDR3 protein: CASGAGTRYTQYF
CDR3 DNA: TGTGCCAGTGGAGCGGGGACTCGATATACGCAGTATTTT

D gene: TRBD1
clone size: -
J gene: TRBJ1-2
V gene: TRBV19
CDR3 protein: CASSTRDRVGGYTF
CDR3 DNA: TGTGCCAGTAGTACACGGGACAGGGTTGGTGGCTACACCTTC

D gene: TRBD1
clone size: -
J gene: TRBJ2-1
V gene: TRBV19
CDR3 protein: CASSIDAAKALEQGIRSYNEQFF
CDR3 DNA: TGTGCCAGTAGTATAGATGCTGCCAAAGCCCTTGAACAGGGGATCAGGTCCTACAATGAGCAGTTCTTC

D gene: -
clone size: -
J gene: TRBJ1-1
V gene: TRBV28
CDR3 protein: CASSLRTEAFF
CDR3 DNA: TGTGCCAGCAGTTTACGCACTGAAGCTTTCTTT

D gene: TRBD2
clone size: -
J gene: TRBJ2-7
V gene: TRBV5-1
CDR3 protein: CASRGGTSGTSEQYF
CDR3 DNA: TGCGCCAGCAGGGGGGGGACTAGCGGGACTAGCGAGCAGTACTTC

D gene: -
clone size: -
J gene: TRBJ2-3
V gene: TRBV13
CDR3 protein: CASSLAVVGSSAAQYF
CDR3 DNA: TGTGCCAGCAGCTTAGCCGTGGTAGGTAGCAGTGCTGCGCAGTATTTT

D gene: TRBD1
clone size: -
J gene: TRBJ1-2
V gene: TRBV19
CDR3 protein: CASASTGGNIYGYTF
CDR3 DNA: TGTGCCAGTGCCTCGACAGGGGGAAATATCTATGGCTACACCTTC

D gene: -
clone size: -
J gene: TRBJ2-3
V gene: TRBV7-9
CDR3 protein: CASSLPAGDTQYF
CDR3 DNA: TGTGCCAGCAGCTTACCGGCCGGGGATACGCAGTATTTT

D gene: TRBD1
clone size: -
J gene: TRBJ1-5
V gene: TRBV19
CDR3 protein: CASSKGQDNSNQPQHF
CDR3 DNA: TGTGCCAGTAGTAAGGGACAGGATAATAGCAATCAGCCCCAGCATTTT

D gene: TRBD1
clone size: -
J gene: TRBJ1-2
V gene: TRBV25-1
CDR3 protein: CASRTVQGAYSPYGYTF
CDR3 DNA: TGTGCCAGCAGGACGGTACAGGGGGCTTATTCCCCTTATGGCTACACCTTC

D gene: -
clone size: -
J gene: TRBJ2-7
V gene: TRBV28
CDR3 protein: CASSLVGQGYDEQYF
CDR3 DNA: TGTGCCAGCAGTTTAGTGGGGCAGGGGTACGACGAGCAGTACTTC

D gene: -
clone size: -
J gene: TRBJ2-5
V gene: TRBV10-3
CDR3 protein: CAIGGGELSQETQYF
CDR3 DNA: TGTGCCATCGGGGGGGGCGAGCTTTCCCAAGAGACCCAGTACTTC

D gene: -
clone size: -
J gene: TRBJ2-2
V gene: TRBV15
CDR3 protein: CATSQEGRHTGELFF
CDR3 DNA: TGTGCCACCAGCCAGGAGGGCCGGCACACCGGGGAGCTGTTTTTT

D gene: TRBD2
clone size: -
J gene: TRBJ2-3
V gene: TRBV7-8
CDR3 protein: CASSLVRTSLDTQYF
CDR3 DNA: TGTGCCAGCAGCTTAGTCCGGACTAGTCTAGATACGCAGTATTTT

D gene: -
clone size: -
J gene: TRBJ2-1
V gene: TRBV10-3
CDR3 protein: CAISDPTGGKAGGRTYNEQFF
CDR3 DNA: TGTGCCATCAGTGACCCGACAGGGGGCAAAGCGGGAGGGAGAACTTACAATGAGCAGTTCTTC

D gene: -
clone size: once
J gene: TRBJ2-3
V gene: TRBV4-1
CDR3 protein: CASSRNRGGGTDTQYF
CDR3 DNA: TGCGCCAGCAGCCGCAATAGGGGCGGGGGCACAGATACGCAGTATTTT

D gene: -
clone size: -
J gene: TRBJ1-1
V gene: TRBV28
CDR3 protein: CASSRSGSMNTEAFF
CDR3 DNA: TGTGCCAGCAGCCGTTCGGGTTCAATGAACACTGAAGCTTTCTTT

D gene: TRBD2
clone size: -
J gene: TRBJ2-3
V gene: TRBV13
CDR3 protein: CASSNSFFREEDTQYF
CDR3 DNA: TGTGCCAGCAGCAATTCCTTCTTCCGGGAGGAAGATACGCAGTATTTT

D gene: TRBD1
clone size: -
J gene: TRBJ2-7
V gene: TRBV6-1
CDR3 protein: CASSEDRQGNEQYF
CDR3 DNA: TGTGCCAGCAGTGAAGATAGACAGGGGAACGAGCAGTACTTC

D gene: TRBD1
clone size: once
J gene: TRBJ2-7
V gene: TRBV19
CDR3 protein: CASSMAQRGRSSYEQYF
CDR3 DNA: TGTGCCAGTAGTATGGCCCAGAGGGGGCGAAGCTCCTACGAGCAGTACTTC

D gene: TRBD1
clone size: -
J gene: TRBJ1-1
V gene: TRBV9
CDR3 protein: CASSPLGQGNTEAFF
CDR3 DNA: TGTGCCAGCAGCCCTCTGGGACAGGGGAACACTGAAGCTTTCTTT

D gene: TRBD2
clone size: -
J gene: TRBJ2-1
V gene: TRBV5-6
CDR3 protein: CASSNERGSNEQFF
CDR3 DNA: TGTGCCAGCAGCAACGAGCGGGGGTCCAATGAGCAGTTCTTC

D gene: -
clone size: -
J gene: TRBJ1-1
V gene: TRBV29-1
CDR3 protein: CSVGQATNTEAFF
CDR3 DNA: TGCAGCGTTGGACAGGCCACGAACACTGAAGCTTTCTTT

D gene: -
clone size: -
J gene: TRBJ2-2
V gene: TRBV19
CDR3 protein: CASIGVRPNTGELFF
CDR3 DNA: TGTGCCAGTATAGGGGTTAGACCTAACACCGGGGAGCTGTTTTTT

D gene: TRBD1
clone size: -
J gene: TRBJ1-2
V gene: TRBV5-8
CDR3 protein: CASSFGATGGVYGYTF
CDR3 DNA: TGTGCCAGCAGCTTTGGGGCCACAGGGGGCGTCTATGGCTACACCTTC

D gene: TRBD2
clone size: -
J gene: TRBJ2-3
V gene: TRBV19
CDR3 protein: CASSKTSGSTDTQYF
CDR3 DNA: TGTGCCAGTAGTAAGACTAGCGGGAGCACAGATACGCAGTATTTT

D gene: -
clone size: few
J gene: TRBJ1-5
V gene: TRBV18
CDR3 protein: CASSPVQANQPQHF
CDR3 DNA: TGTGCCAGCTCACCGGTACAGGCAAATCAGCCCCAGCATTTT

D gene: TRBD2
clone size: -
J gene: TRBJ2-3
V gene: TRBV7-3
CDR3 protein: CASSLTLAGGKDTQYF
CDR3 DNA: TGTGCCAGCAGCTTAACGCTAGCGGGGGGCAAGGATACGCAGTATTTT